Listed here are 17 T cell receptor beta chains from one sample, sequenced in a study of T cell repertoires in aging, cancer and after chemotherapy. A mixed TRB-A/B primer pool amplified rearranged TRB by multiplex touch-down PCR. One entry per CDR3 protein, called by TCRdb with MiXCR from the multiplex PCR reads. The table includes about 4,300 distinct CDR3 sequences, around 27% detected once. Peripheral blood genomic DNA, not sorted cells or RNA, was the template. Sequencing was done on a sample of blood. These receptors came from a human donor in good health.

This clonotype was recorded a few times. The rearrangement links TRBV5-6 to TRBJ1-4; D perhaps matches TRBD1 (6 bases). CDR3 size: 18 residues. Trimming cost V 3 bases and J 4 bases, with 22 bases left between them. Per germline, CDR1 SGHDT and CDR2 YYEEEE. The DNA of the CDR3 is TGTGCCAGCAGCTCCGGACCCCCGGGGACGGACAGTAATGAAAAACTGTTTTTT. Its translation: CASSSGPPGTDSNEKLFF.

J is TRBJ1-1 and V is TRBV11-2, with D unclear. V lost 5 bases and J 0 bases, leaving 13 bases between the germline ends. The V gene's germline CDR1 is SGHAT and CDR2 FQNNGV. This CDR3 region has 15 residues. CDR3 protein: CASSPLGSMNTEAFF. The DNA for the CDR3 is TGTGCCAGCAGCCCCCTCGGGTCCATGAACACTGAAGCTTTCTTT.

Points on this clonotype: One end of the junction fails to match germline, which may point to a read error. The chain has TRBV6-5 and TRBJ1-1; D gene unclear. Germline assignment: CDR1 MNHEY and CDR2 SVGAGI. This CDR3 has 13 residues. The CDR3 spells CACSYKENTEAFF. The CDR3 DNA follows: TGTGCCTGCAGTTACAAGGAAAACACTGAAGCTTTCTTT.

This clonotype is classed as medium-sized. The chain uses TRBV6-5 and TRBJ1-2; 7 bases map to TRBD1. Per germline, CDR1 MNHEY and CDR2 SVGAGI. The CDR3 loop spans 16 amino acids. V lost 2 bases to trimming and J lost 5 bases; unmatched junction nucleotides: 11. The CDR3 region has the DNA TGTGCCAGCAGTTACATCCGGACAGGAGGGGGATATGGCTACACCTTC. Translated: CASSYIRTGGGYGYTF.

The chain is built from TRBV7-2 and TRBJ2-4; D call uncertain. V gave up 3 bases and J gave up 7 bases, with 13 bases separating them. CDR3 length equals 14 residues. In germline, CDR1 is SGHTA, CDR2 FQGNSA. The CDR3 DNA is TGTGCCAGCAGCTTGGATCAGCAGTATAACATTCAGTACTTC. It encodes CASSLDQQYNIQYF.

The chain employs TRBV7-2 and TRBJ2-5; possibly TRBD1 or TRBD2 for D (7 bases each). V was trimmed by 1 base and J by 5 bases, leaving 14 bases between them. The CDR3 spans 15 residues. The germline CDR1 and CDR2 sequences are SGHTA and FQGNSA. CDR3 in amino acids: CASSLGGGTAETQYF. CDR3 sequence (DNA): TGTGCCAGCAGCTTAGGGGGGGGGACAGCGGAGACCCAGTACTTC.

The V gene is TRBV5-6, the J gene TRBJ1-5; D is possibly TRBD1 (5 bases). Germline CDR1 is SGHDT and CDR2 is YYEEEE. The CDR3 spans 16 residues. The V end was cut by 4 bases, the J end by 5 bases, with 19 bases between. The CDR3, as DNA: TGTGCCAGCAGCCGGAGGGGTTGGCAGGTTGATCAGCCCCAGCATTTT. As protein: CASSRRGWQVDQPQHF.

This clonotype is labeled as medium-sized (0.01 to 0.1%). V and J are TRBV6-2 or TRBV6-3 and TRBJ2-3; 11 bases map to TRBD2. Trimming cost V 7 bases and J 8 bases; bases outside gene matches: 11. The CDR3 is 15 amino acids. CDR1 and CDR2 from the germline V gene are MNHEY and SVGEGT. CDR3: CASISITGTSGTQYF. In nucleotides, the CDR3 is TGTGCCAGCATATCCATTACCGGGACTAGCGGTACGCAGTATTTT.

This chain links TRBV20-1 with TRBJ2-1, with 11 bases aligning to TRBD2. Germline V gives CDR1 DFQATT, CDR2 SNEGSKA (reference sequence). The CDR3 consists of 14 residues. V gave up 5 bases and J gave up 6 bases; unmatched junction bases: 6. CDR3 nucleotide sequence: TGCAGTGCTCGTAGCGGGAGGGCCTTCAATGAGCAGTTCTTC. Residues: CSARSGRAFNEQFF.

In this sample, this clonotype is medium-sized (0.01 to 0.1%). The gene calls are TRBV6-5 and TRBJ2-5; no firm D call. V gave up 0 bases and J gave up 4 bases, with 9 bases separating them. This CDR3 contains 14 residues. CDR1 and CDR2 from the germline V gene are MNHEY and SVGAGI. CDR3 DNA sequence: TGTGCCAGCAGTTACTCGCCTAGTAGAGAGACCCAGTACTTC. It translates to CASSYSPSRETQYF.

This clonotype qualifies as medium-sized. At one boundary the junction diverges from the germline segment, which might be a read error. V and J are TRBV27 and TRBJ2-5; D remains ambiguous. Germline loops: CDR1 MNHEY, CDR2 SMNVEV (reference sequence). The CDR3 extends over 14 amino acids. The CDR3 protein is CASSLSRTQKTQYF. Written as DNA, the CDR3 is TGTGCCAGCAGTTTGTCTAGAACCCAAAAGACCCAGTACTTC.

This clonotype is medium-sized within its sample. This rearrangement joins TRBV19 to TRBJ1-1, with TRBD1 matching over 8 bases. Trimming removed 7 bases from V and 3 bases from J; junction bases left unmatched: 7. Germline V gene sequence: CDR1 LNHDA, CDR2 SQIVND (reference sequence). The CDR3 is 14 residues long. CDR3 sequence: CASNPVQGDTEAFF. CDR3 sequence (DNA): TGTGCCAGTAACCCCGTACAGGGGGACACTGAAGCTTTCTTT.

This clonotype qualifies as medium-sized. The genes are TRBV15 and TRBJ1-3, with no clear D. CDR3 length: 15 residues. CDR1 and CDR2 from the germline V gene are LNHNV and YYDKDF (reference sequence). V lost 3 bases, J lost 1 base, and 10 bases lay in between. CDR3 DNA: TGTGCCACCAGCAGCAGGTGGGGTTCTGGAAACACCATATATTTT. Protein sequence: CATSSRWGSGNTIYF.

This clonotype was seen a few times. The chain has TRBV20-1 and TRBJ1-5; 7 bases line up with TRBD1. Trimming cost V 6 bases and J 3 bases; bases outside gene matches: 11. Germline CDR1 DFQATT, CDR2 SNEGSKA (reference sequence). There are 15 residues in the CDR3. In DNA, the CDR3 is TGCAGTGCCACGAAACCAGGGGGGGACAATCAGCCCCAGCATTTT. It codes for CSATKPGGDNQPQHF.

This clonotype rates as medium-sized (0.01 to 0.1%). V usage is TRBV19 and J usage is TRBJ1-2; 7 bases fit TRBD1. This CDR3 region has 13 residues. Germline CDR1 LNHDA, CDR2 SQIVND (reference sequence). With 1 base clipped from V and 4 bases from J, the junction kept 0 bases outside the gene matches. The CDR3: CASSIGTGYGYTF. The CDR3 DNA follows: TGTGCCAGTAGTATAGGGACAGGCTATGGCTACACCTTC. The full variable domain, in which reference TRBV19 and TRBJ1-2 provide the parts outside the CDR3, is DGGITQSPKYLFRKEGQNVTLSCEQNLNHDAMYWYRQDPGQGLRLIYYSQIVNDFQKGDIAEGYSVSREKKESFPLTVTSAQKNPTAFYLCASSIGTGYGYTFGSGTRLTVV.

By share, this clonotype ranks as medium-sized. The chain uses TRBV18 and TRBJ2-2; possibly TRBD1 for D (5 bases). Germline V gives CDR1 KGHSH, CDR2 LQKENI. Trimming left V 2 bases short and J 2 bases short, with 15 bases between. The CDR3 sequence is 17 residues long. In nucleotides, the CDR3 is TGTGCCAGCTCACCAGCTACCCCAGGACAAAACACCGGGGAGCTGTTTTTT. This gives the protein CASSPATPGQNTGELFF.

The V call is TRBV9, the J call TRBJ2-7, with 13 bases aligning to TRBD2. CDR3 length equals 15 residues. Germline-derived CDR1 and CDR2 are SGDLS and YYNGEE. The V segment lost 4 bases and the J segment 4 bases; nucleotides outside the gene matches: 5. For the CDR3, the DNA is TGTGCCAGCAGCTTTACTAGCGGGAGGGGGTACGAGCAGTACTTC. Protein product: CASSFTSGRGYEQYF.